The entry below describes one T cell receptor (beta chain). The antigen remains unidentified. V was trimmed by 1 base and J by 0 bases, leaving 12 bases between them. The CDR3 is made up of 16 amino acids. Germline values: CDR1 SGHRS, CDR2 YFSETQ. These data belong to a study of cytomegalovirus exposure and HLA in healthy donors. Notes on the study in general: A later analysis reportedly found that, within productive TCRs, an Asian-associated ancestry cluster had fewer N-insertions than the mean observed across the roughly 610 donors. Cytomegalovirus-associated TCR beta chains were listed, numbering more than 150. By a later analysis, the bulk of CMV-associated TCR beta chains appeared HLA-restricted.

The PCR ran on 60 Vbeta and 13 Jbeta primers. Original data processing: About 12 million of about 88 million unique TCR beta chains were shared, per a later count. The table came from immunoSEQ multiplex PCR; TCRdb's copy has only in-frame clones and leaves some out. The DNA was the basis for D and trimming; V, J and clone size are from that table. The sample includes some 140,000 clones, about 76% of them seen just once. The origin of this receptor is a man aged 25-40 years in good health and CMV-seropositive. The chain recombines TRBV5-1 with TRBJ2-3; no definite D call. The specimen sequenced was PBMCs. This CDR3 reads CASSLSEVGSTDTQYF. The DNA of the CDR3 is TGCGCCAGCAGCTTGTCAGAGGTTGGAAGCACAGATACGCAGTATTTT.